What follows is one T cell receptor (beta chain) and its context. This record belongs to a study of T cell changes during pregnancy in multiple sclerosis. Trimming took 3 bases from V and 7 from J, leaving 14 bases between them. The CDR3 has 14 amino acids. Germline V gene data show CDR1 as SGHNT and CDR2 as YYREEE (reference sequence). Produced via immunoSEQ multiplex PCR; TCRdb's table is partial and in-frame only. This table has 59,000 or so clones, about 93% appearing once. Sequencing was performed on peripheral blood, taken in the third trimester of pregnancy. The rearrangement links TRBV5-4 to TRBJ2-1; D may be TRBD2 (6 bases). The origin of this receptor is a female donor in good health, enrolled as a control in a pregnancy study. Here the CDR3 DNA reads TGTGCCAGCAGCTCCAGTGGAGGGGAGAATGAGCAGTTCTTC. Its protein is CASSSSGGENEQFF.